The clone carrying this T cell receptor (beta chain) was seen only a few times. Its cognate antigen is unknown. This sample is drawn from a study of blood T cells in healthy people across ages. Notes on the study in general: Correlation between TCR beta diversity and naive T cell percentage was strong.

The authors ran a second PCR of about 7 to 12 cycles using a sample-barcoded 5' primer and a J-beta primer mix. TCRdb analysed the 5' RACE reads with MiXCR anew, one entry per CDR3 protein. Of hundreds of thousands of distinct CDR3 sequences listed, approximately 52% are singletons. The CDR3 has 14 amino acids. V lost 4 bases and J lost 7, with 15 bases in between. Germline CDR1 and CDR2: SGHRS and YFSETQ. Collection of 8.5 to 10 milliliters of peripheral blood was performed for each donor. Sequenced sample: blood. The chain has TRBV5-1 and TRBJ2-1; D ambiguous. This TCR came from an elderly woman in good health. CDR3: CASSAGSAGNEQFF. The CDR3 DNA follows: TGCGCCAGCAGCGCTGGGTCGGCCGGGAATGAGCAGTTCTTC.